One sample yielded the 6 T cell receptor beta chains listed below, sequenced in a study of T cells in tuberculosis. Time point described: new active TB diagnosis, blood taken before or within 7 days of starting treatment. Libraries were prepared by immunoSEQ multiplex PCR; TCRdb keeps only in-frame clonotypes and omits some of them. The sample records around 30,000 clones, approximately 93% being singletons. Sample: PBMCs, taken at tuberculosis diagnosis. The receptors stem from an adult with tuberculosis.

V and J are TRBV18 and TRBJ1-1; D is undetermined. The CDR3 contains 12 residues. Germline CDR1 KGHSH, CDR2 LQKENI. The V gene lost 3 bases and the J gene lost 1 base, with 3 bases spanning the gap. CDR3 sequence: CASSPGNTEAFF. CDR3 coding DNA: TGTGCCAGCTCACCCGGGAACACTGAAGCTTTCTTT.

The table lists this clone with a count of one. V and J are TRBV5-1 and TRBJ2-7; D is uncertain. The V end was cut by 2 bases, the J end by 3 bases, with 6 bases between. The CDR3 has 12 amino acids. Germline CDR1 reads SGHRS; CDR2 reads YFSETQ. The CDR3 reads CASSFNSYEQYF. The CDR3 nucleotides are TGCGCCAGCAGCTTTAACAGCTACGAGCAGTACTTC. The variable domain in full, completed from reference TRBV5-1 and TRBJ2-7, reads KAGVTQTPRYLIKTRGQQVTLSCSPISGHRSVSWYQQTPGQGLQFLFEYFSETQRNKGNFPGRFSGRQFSNSRSEMNVSTLELGDSALYLCASSFNSYEQYFGPGTRLTVT.

The chain recombines TRBV29-1 with TRBJ2-5; D perhaps matches TRBD2 (7 bases). Germline V gene lookup returns CDR1 SQVTM and CDR2 ANQGSEA. CDR3 length: 14 residues. Between the trimmed V and J ends, which lost 7 bases and 7 bases, there was a span of 22 bases. For the CDR3, the DNA is TGCAGCGCCCCAGGAGGGGGGGCCATTGGGACCCAGTACTTC. This codes for CSAPGGGAIGTQYF.

The genes are TRBV6-4 and TRBJ1-1, with D possibly matching TRBD1 (5 bases). The length of the CDR3 is 17 residues. CDR1 and CDR2 from the germline V gene are MRHNA and SNTAGT. Deletions cut 4 bases from V and 0 bases from J, with 18 bases between. DNA of the CDR3: TGTGCCAGCAGTGGGGGCGGCATTCGGACTATGAACACTGAAGCTTTCTTT. Protein product: CASSGGGIRTMNTEAFF.

The chain links TRBV5-5 to TRBJ1-4; D perhaps matches TRBD1 (6 bases). CDR3 length: 15 residues. The germline V and J ends were trimmed by 3 bases and 7 bases, with 16 bases remaining between them. CDR1 and CDR2 (germline): SGHKS, YYEKEE (reference sequence). The CDR3 loop reads CASSSGQSTSEKLFF. The CDR3 DNA is TGTGCCAGCAGCTCTGGACAGTCAACGTCTGAAAAACTGTTTTTT.

The chain recombines TRBV4-1 with TRBJ2-2; TRBD1 aligns across 9 bases. V lost 4 bases, J lost 9 bases, and 9 bases stayed unmatched. Germline loops: CDR1 MGHRA, CDR2 YSYEKL. The CDR3 is 15 residues long. CDR3 bases: TGCGCCAGCAGCCTCCGTCCCGGGACAGGGAGGGAGCTGTTTTTT. As protein: CASSLRPGTGRELFF.